Following are 14 T cell receptor beta chains from one sample sequenced in a study of blood T cell repertoires in COVID-19. Clones were sequenced by immunoSEQ multiplex PCR, and TCRdb holds only the in-frame ones, with some missing. The sample has fewer than 75,000 clones, about 88% seen once; the top ten hold about 4%. The sample taken for sequencing was peripheral blood. Every receptor here comes from a man between 65 and 79 years old with acute or convalescent COVID-19.

This chain connects TRBV5-1 to TRBJ2-1; D might be TRBD2 (6 bases). V lost 4 bases and J lost 4, with 18 bases in between. This CDR3 has 16 amino acids. CDR1 SGHRS and CDR2 YFSETQ come from the germline V gene. CDR3 sequence (DNA): TGCGCCAGCAGCGGCGGGGCCGGGGCCCTATACAATGAGCAGTTCTTC. Its translation: CASSGGAGALYNEQFF.

Regarding this clone: The same CDR3 arises from other DNA sequences in this sample as well. The chain links TRBV27 to TRBJ1-2; D uncertain. Trimming shortened V by 3 bases and J by 4 bases, and 9 bases separated the two germline ends. The CDR3 has 13 amino acids. Per the germline V gene, CDR1 is MNHEY and CDR2 is SMNVEV (reference sequence). The CDR3 DNA reads as TGTGCCAGCAGTTTTCGTGGCGGCTATGGCTACACCTTC. Translated, it gives CASSFRGGYGYTF.

A note on this clone: This same CDR3 is encoded by further DNA sequences in the sample. V is TRBV7-8 and J is TRBJ1-4; no firm D call. Germline V gene data show CDR1 as SGHVS and CDR2 as FQNEAQ. This CDR3 is built from 14 residues. The germline V and J ends were trimmed by 1 base and 7 bases, with 10 bases remaining between them. The DNA for the CDR3 is TGTGCCAGCAGCTTAGGCGGAGTTGGTGAAAAACTGTTTTTT. As protein: CASSLGGVGEKLFF.

Note on this clone: One end of the junction is discordant with germline, which a read error may explain. The same CDR3 arises from other DNA sequences in this sample as well. The rearrangement uses TRBV19 and TRBJ1-5; 8 bases align to TRBD1. This CDR3 contains 16 residues. Germline V gives CDR1 LNHDA, CDR2 SQIVND (reference sequence). CDR3 in amino acids: CASSLFAGQGYQPQHF. CDR3 nucleotide sequence: TGTGCCAGTAGTCTCTTCGCAGGACAGGGCTATCAACCCCAGCATTTT.

The CDR3 DNA reads TGTGCCAGCAGTTGGAACAGGGAGCAGACCACTGAAGCTTTCTTT. Translating it yields CASSWNREQTTEAFF. The rearrangement uses TRBV6-5 and TRBJ1-1; possibly TRBD1 for D (6 bases). CDR3 size: 15 residues. The germline CDR1 and CDR2 sequences are MNHEY and SVGAGI. Trimming took off 4 bases at V and 4 bases at J, with 16 bases between the two ends.

This clone was seen once. The genes are TRBV19 and TRBJ2-1, with 7 bases aligning to TRBD1. Germline V lookup: CDR1 LNHDA, CDR2 SQIVND (reference sequence). The CDR3 totals 16 residues. Trimming removed 3 bases from V and 1 base from J; junction bases left unmatched: 6. The CDR3 loop reads CASSILQGLSYNEQFF. The CDR3 region has the DNA TGTGCCAGTAGTATCCTACAGGGGCTGTCCTACAATGAGCAGTTCTTC.

This chain connects TRBV19 to TRBJ1-3, with D uncertain. V shed 3 bases and J shed 0 bases, with 9 bases lying between them. The germline V gene encodes CDR1 LNHDA and CDR2 SQIVND (reference sequence). The CDR3 spans 15 residues. Written as DNA, the CDR3 is TGTGCCAGTAGTATCGGGTCAATCTCTGGAAACACCATATATTTT. This encodes CASSIGSISGNTIYF.

The rearrangement joins TRBV2 to TRBJ1-5, with a weak D call TRBD1 (5 bases). The CDR3 extends over 16 amino acids. Trimming took 6 bases from V and 5 from J, leaving 20 bases between them. Germline V gives CDR1 SNHLY, CDR2 FYNNEI. For the CDR3, the DNA is TGTGCCAGCAGAGTCGGAGGGGAGGGAAACGATCAGCCCCAGCATTTT. Translation gives CASRVGGEGNDQPQHF.

The chain links TRBV7-9 to TRBJ1-1, with no clear D. V lost 1 base to trimming and J lost 6 bases, with 24 bases between them. The length of the CDR3 is 18 residues. Germline V gives CDR1 SEHNR, CDR2 FQNEAQ (reference sequence). CDR3 residues: CASSLGVLSQAFEAEAFF. The CDR3 DNA follows: TGTGCCAGCAGCTTAGGCGTCCTCTCCCAGGCTTTCGAAGCTGAAGCTTTCTTT.

The chain employs TRBV21-1 and TRBJ2-1; the tabulated D call, TRBD1, remains unverified against the DNA. TRBV21-1 is a known pseudogene. The CDR3 totals 18 residues. The CDR3 loop is CASSKRGTGGPLGNEQFF. The DNA for the CDR3 is TGTGCCAGCAGCAAGAGGGGGACAGGGGGCCCGCTTGGGAATGAGCAGTTCTTC.

The chain combines TRBV5-1 with TRBJ1-1, with 7 bases fitting TRBD1. Germline V gene lookup returns CDR1 SGHRS and CDR2 YFSETQ. V was pared by 0 bases and J by 0 bases, with 8 bases of the junction left unmatched. The CDR3 sequence is 17 residues long. CDR3 DNA: TGCGCCAGCAGCTTGGGCCCGGGACAGACCATGAACACTGAAGCTTTCTTT. This encodes CASSLGPGQTMNTEAFF.

V and J are TRBV4-1 and TRBJ2-1; TRBD2 agrees at 11 bases. Germline trimming cut 4 bases from V and 7 bases from J; bases unmatched to any gene: 12. Germline values: CDR1 MGHRA, CDR2 YSYEKL. The CDR3 loop spans 17 amino acids. The DNA for the CDR3 is TGCGCCAGCAGCCCCCAGAGTAGCGGGGGGGTGAGGAATGAGCAGTTCTTC. As protein: CASSPQSSGGVRNEQFF.

This clone was seen only a few times. The gene calls are TRBV12-5 and TRBJ2-2; TRBD2 matches at 8 bases. Germline assignment: CDR1 LGHNT and CDR2 FRNRAP. J lost 0 bases, V lost 7 bases, and 10 bases had no gene match. This CDR3 comprises 17 residues. CDR3 sequence reads: CASAGSSGRANTGELFF. The CDR3 bases are TGTGCTAGTGCCGGTTCGTCCGGGAGGGCGAACACCGGGGAGCTGTTTTTT.

This chain joins TRBV5-4 and TRBJ1-2, with 9 bases matching TRBD1. Germline V lookup: CDR1 SGHNT, CDR2 YYREEE (reference sequence). V trimming: 1 base; J trimming: 6 bases; junction bases outside the gene matches: 7. The CDR3 length is 15 residues. CDR3 sequence (DNA): TGTGCCAGCAGCTTGTCGACAGGGGGTTATAATGGCTACACCTTC. The encoded protein is CASSLSTGGYNGYTF.